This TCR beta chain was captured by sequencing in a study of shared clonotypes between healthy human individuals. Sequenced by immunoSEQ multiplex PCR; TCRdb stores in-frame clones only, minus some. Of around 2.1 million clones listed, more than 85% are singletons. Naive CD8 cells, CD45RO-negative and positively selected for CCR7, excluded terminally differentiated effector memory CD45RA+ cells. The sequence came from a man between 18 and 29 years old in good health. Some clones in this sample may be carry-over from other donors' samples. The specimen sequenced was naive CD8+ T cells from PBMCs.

The CDR3 here is CASSLVTPGELFF. CDR3 sequence (DNA): TGTGCCAGCAGTTTAGTAACCCCCGGGGAGCTGTTTTTT. The chain has TRBV27 and TRBJ2-2; D call uncertain. Germline V CDR1 and CDR2: MNHEY, SMNVEV (reference sequence). This CDR3 is built from 13 residues. V was cut by 2 bases and J by 6 bases, with 7 bases left in between.